The 23 T cell receptor beta chains listed next were all sequenced from one sample in a study of T cells in pancreatic ductal adenocarcinoma. Selected pancreatic ductal adenocarcinoma patients had undergone surgery without neoadjuvant therapy. The protocol was immunoSEQ multiplex PCR, while the TCRdb copy is restricted to in-frame clones and leaves out a portion. The sample records roughly 100,000 clones, about 96% being singletons. The sample taken for sequencing was PBMCs. The receptors here all came from a human donor with pancreatic ductal adenocarcinoma.

V usage is TRBV5-5 and J usage is TRBJ2-3; the D gene is possibly TRBD1 (5 bases). Germline CDR1 reads SGHKS; CDR2 reads YYEKEE (reference sequence). V lost 0 bases and J 2 bases, leaving 7 bases between the germline ends. The CDR3 totals 14 residues. The CDR3 protein is CASSLGGYTDTQYF. CDR3 nucleotides: TGTGCCAGCAGCTTGGGGGGCTACACAGATACGCAGTATTTT.

The chain employs TRBV9 and TRBJ2-7; D remains ambiguous. V lost 0 bases to trimming and J lost 7 bases, with 11 bases between them. There are 13 residues in the CDR3. Germline V gene data show CDR1 as SGDLS and CDR2 as YYNGEE. The CDR3 sequence is CASSVGSQSEQYF. The CDR3 coding sequence is TGTGCCAGCAGCGTAGGATCCCAGTCAGAGCAGTACTTC.

V and J are TRBV4-2 and TRBJ2-7, with 7 bases identical to TRBD2. The CDR3 spans 16 residues. Germline loops: CDR1 LGHNA, CDR2 YNFKEQ. With 1 base clipped from V and 7 bases from J, the junction kept 13 bases outside the gene matches. CDR3 nucleotide sequence: TGTGCCAGCAGCCAAGGACTCCAGTCCGCCGGGGGGGAGCAGTACTTC. It yields the protein CASSQGLQSAGGEQYF.

J is TRBJ2-1 and V is TRBV28, with 9 bases aligning to TRBD2. Trimming cost V 7 bases and J 9 bases; bases outside gene matches: 7. This CDR3 has 13 residues. Germline-derived CDR1 and CDR2 are MDHEN and SYDVKM. This chain's CDR3 is CASNRAGGGEQFF. CDR3 nucleotide sequence: TGTGCCAGCAACCGAGCGGGGGGTGGTGAGCAGTTCTTC. Looking up the rest from reference TRBV28 and TRBJ2-1 gives the full variable domain: DVKVTQSSRYLVKRTGEKVFLECVQDMDHENMFWYRQDPGLGLRLIYFSYDVKMKEKGDIPEGYSVSREKKERFSLILESASTNQTSMYLCASNRAGGGEQFFGPGTRLTVL.

The CDR3 DNA follows: TGTGCCAGCAGTTCCGCACAGGGGGCGCCCACTGAAGCTTTCTTT. It yields the protein CASSSAQGAPTEAFF. This sequence joins TRBV28 and TRBJ1-1; 9 bases align to TRBD1. This CDR3 has 15 residues. Looked up from germline, CDR1 is MDHEN and CDR2 is SYDVKM. V was clipped by 4 bases and J by 4 bases; unmatched bases: 7. The variable domain in full, with the rest retrieved from reference TRBV28 and TRBJ1-1, is DVKVTQSSRYLVKRTGEKVFLECVQDMDHENMFWYRQDPGLGLRLIYFSYDVKMKEKGDIPEGYSVSREKKERFSLILESASTNQTSMYLCASSSAQGAPTEAFFGQGTRLTVV.

The chain uses TRBV11-2 and TRBJ2-2; 7 bases match TRBD1. The CDR3 runs 14 residues. V shed 5 bases and J 4 bases; nucleotides not matched to a gene: 4. The germline V gene has CDR1 SGHAT and CDR2 FQNNGV. The CDR3 here is CASSPQGSTGELFF. DNA of the CDR3: TGTGCCAGCAGCCCACAGGGGTCCACCGGGGAGCTGTTTTTT.

The V and J genes are TRBV7-9 and TRBJ2-2; D might be TRBD2 (8 bases). Germline values: CDR1 SEHNR, CDR2 FQNEAQ (reference sequence). V dropped 5 bases and J dropped 7 bases, with 17 bases sitting between them. There are 15 residues in the CDR3. Here the CDR3 DNA reads TGTGCCAGCAGCCCCGTAGCGGGACAGCTCGGGGAGCTGTTTTTT. This sequence encodes CASSPVAGQLGELFF.

V and J are TRBV7-8 and TRBJ2-1; D gene unclear. V gave up 5 bases and J gave up 5 bases, with 7 bases separating them. This CDR3 contains 12 residues. The germline V gene has CDR1 SGHVS and CDR2 FQNEAQ. The CDR3 is CASSQYNNEQFF. CDR3 nucleotide sequence: TGTGCCAGCAGCCAGTACAACAATGAGCAGTTCTTC.

The chain has TRBV15 and TRBJ2-7, with 7 bases fitting TRBD1. Germline CDR1 LNHNV, CDR2 YYDKDF (reference sequence). After removal of 3 bases from V and 2 bases from J, the junction contained 7 bases not matched to a gene. CDR3 length: 15 amino acids. The CDR3 region is CATSRGTGETYEQYF. The CDR3 DNA sequence: TGTGCCACCAGCAGGGGCACAGGGGAGACCTACGAGCAGTACTTC.

This chain uses TRBV5-8 with TRBJ1-5; D is undetermined. The germline gives CDR1 SGHTS, CDR2 YDEGEE. The CDR3 is 16 amino acids. Trimming pared 0 bases from V and 1 base from J, leaving 11 bases between. The CDR3: CASSLVQFISNQPQHF. CDR3 nucleotides: TGTGCCAGCAGCTTGGTTCAGTTTATCAGCAATCAGCCCCAGCATTTT. Supplemented by reference TRBV5-8 and TRBJ1-5, the full variable domain reads EAGVTQSPTHLIKTRGQQATLRCSPISGHTSVYWYQQALGLGLQFLLWYDEGEERNRGNFPPRFSGRQFPNYSSELNVNALELEDSALYLCASSLVQFISNQPQHFGDGTRLSIL.

The chain joins TRBV4-2 to TRBJ2-1; D possibly corresponds to TRBD2 (6 bases). CDR1 LGHNA and CDR2 YNFKEQ come from the germline V gene. The CDR3 covers 17 residues. V lost 0 bases to trimming and J lost 4 bases, with 16 bases between them. CDR3 DNA sequence: TGTGCCAGCAGCCAAGATTCGGGTAGCGGTCTATACAATGAGCAGTTCTTC. It specifies CASSQDSGSGLYNEQFF.

This rearrangement joins TRBV2 to TRBJ2-7; D is possibly TRBD2 (5 bases). The V end was cut by 1 base, the J end by 2 bases, with 15 bases between. This CDR3 spans 16 amino acids. The germline V gene has CDR1 SNHLY and CDR2 FYNNEI. Here the CDR3 reads CASSEGPSGSTYEQYF. The CDR3 coding sequence is TGTGCCAGCAGTGAAGGGCCGAGCGGATCCACCTACGAGCAGTACTTC.

The chain recombines TRBV6-1 with TRBJ1-4, with 10 bases aligning to TRBD1. The V gene end was trimmed by 4 bases and the J gene end by 10 bases; junction bases not matched to a gene: 9. Germline CDR1 is MNHNS and CDR2 is SASEGT. CDR3 length equals 15 residues. The CDR3 DNA is TGTGCCAGCAGTGTAGAGCGGGACAGGGGTGCAAAACTGTTTTTT. Translation gives CASSVERDRGAKLFF.

The V and J genes are TRBV28 and TRBJ1-5, with 11 bases that match TRBD1. The CDR3 loop spans 17 amino acids. V shed 5 bases and J 2 bases; nucleotides not matched to a gene: 8. The germline V gene has CDR1 MDHEN and CDR2 SYDVKM. CDR3 amino acids: CASSPAGTGGGNQPQHF. The DNA of the CDR3 is TGTGCCAGCAGTCCCGCCGGGACAGGGGGTGGCAATCAGCCCCAGCATTTT.

V is TRBV5-4 and J is TRBJ2-1, with unresolved D. CDR1 is SGHNT and CDR2 is YYREEE in the germline V gene (reference sequence). This CDR3 has 14 amino acids. V lost 1 base, J lost 9 bases, and 14 bases lay in between. The CDR3 loop is CASSLQATTREQFF. CDR3 DNA sequence: TGTGCCAGCAGCTTGCAGGCAACGACACGTGAGCAGTTCTTC.

This chain joins TRBV11-2 and TRBJ2-1; no reliable D call. Germline CDR1 and CDR2: SGHAT and FQNNGV. V was cut by 1 base and J by 4 bases, with 5 bases left in between. The CDR3 length is 13 residues. In nucleotides, the CDR3 is TGTGCCAGCAGCTTAGCGTCGTACAATGAGCAGTTCTTC. This codes for CASSLASYNEQFF.

This clone was seen only once. The chain uses TRBV5-1 and TRBJ2-3; possibly TRBD2 for D (5 bases). V dropped 0 bases and J dropped 5 bases, with 10 bases sitting between them. From germline, CDR1 is SGHRS and CDR2 YFSETQ. The CDR3 is 14 residues long. CDR3 sequence: CASSLDGVEDTQYF. As DNA, the CDR3 is TGCGCCAGCAGCTTGGACGGGGTGGAAGATACGCAGTATTTT.

J is TRBJ2-5 and V is TRBV7-9, with 10 bases fitting TRBD2. The V segment lost 8 bases and the J segment 3 bases; nucleotides outside the gene matches: 0. Germline loops: CDR1 SEHNR, CDR2 FQNEAQ (reference sequence). The CDR3 is 12 residues long. Here the CDR3 reads CASGLAEETQYF. In DNA, the CDR3 is TGTGCCAGCGGACTAGCGGAAGAGACCCAGTACTTC.

The chain recombines TRBV9 with TRBJ2-7; tentative D call: TRBD2 (6 bases). The CDR3 is 14 amino acids. Trimming removed 4 bases from V and 4 bases from J, with 15 bases in between. The germline V gene encodes CDR1 SGDLS and CDR2 YYNGEE. The CDR3 reads CASSPALADYEQYF. Written as DNA, the CDR3 is TGTGCCAGCAGCCCCGCGTTAGCGGATTACGAGCAGTACTTC.

The V call is TRBV4-3, the J call TRBJ2-5, with 7 positions matching TRBD1. This CDR3 comprises 14 residues. Germline V CDR1 and CDR2: LGHNA, YSLEER. With 1 base clipped from V and 5 bases from J, the junction kept 4 bases outside the gene matches. This CDR3 is CASSQGQGWETQYF. CDR3 sequence (DNA): TGCGCCAGCAGCCAAGGACAGGGATGGGAGACCCAGTACTTC.

The J gene is TRBJ2-3, the V gene TRBV18; 12 nucleotides align to TRBD2. The germline gives CDR1 KGHSH, CDR2 LQKENI. The trim removed 3 bases at V and 3 bases at J, leaving 4 bases unmatched. The CDR3 covers 16 residues. The CDR3 loop is CASSPLAGGPTDTQYF. The CDR3, as DNA: TGTGCCAGCTCACCCCTAGCGGGAGGGCCAACAGATACGCAGTATTTT.

This clone has just one count. This chain uses TRBV7-9 with TRBJ1-1; 7 bases line up with TRBD1. J lost 5 bases, V lost 5 bases, and 14 bases had no gene match. From germline, CDR1 is SEHNR and CDR2 FQNEAQ (reference sequence). This CDR3 is built from 16 residues. The DNA for the CDR3 is TGTGCCAGCAGCCCCAAAGTTCAGGGGGTAGGAACTGAAGCTTTCTTT. Protein sequence: CASSPKVQGVGTEAFF.

This clone has more than one count but fewer than ten. The V call is TRBV4-2, the J call TRBJ2-1; TRBD2 matches at 8 bases. The CDR3 is made up of 15 amino acids. With V trimmed by 0 bases and J by 10 bases, 8 bases remained unmatched. Germline values: CDR1 LGHNA, CDR2 YNFKEQ. CDR3 region: CASSQDSSGSWEQFF. CDR3 sequence (DNA): TGTGCCAGCAGCCAAGACTCTAGCGGGTCCTGGGAGCAGTTCTTC.